Listed below are T cell receptor beta chains from one sample, sequenced in a study of T cell changes during pregnancy in multiple sclerosis. Using immunoSEQ multiplex PCR, the repertoire was profiled, and TCRdb retains in-frame clones only, with some absent. The sample lists 13,000 or so clones, about nine tenths seen once, with nearly 9% in the top ten. Specimen: CD8+ T cells from peripheral blood mononuclear cells, collected in the first trimester of pregnancy. These receptors were collected from a female donor with multiple sclerosis, enrolled in a pregnancy study. Each CDR3 is given with its conserved first and last residue. The order of the fields is J gene, D gene, V gene, clone size, CDR3 protein, CDR3 DNA. The D gene is left open where the match is weak. Clone size appears in some rows only: once, few, many, or a class for an expanded clone.

TRBJ2-1,TRBD1,TRBV7-9,NA,CASSFRGQSSYNEQFF,TGTGCCAGCAGCTTTCGGGGACAGAGCTCCTACAATGAGCAGTTCTTC
TRBJ1-2,TRBD1,TRBV7-6,NA,CASSLTTQGVYGYTF,TGTGCCAGCAGCCTAACCACACAGGGGGTTTATGGCTACACCTTC
TRBJ2-1,TRBD2,TRBV18,NA,CASSLTGTRNEQFF,TGTGCCAGCTCTCTAACCGGGACTAGGAATGAGCAGTTCTTC
TRBJ2-3,TRBD1,TRBV6-6,NA,CASSYRDSADTQYF,TGTGCCAGCAGTTACCGGGACAGCGCAGATACGCAGTATTTT
TRBJ2-5,TRBD2,TRBV13,NA,CASSRLAEETQYF,TGTGCCAGCAGCCGACTAGCGGAAGAGACCCAGTACTTC
TRBJ2-7,NA,TRBV7-2,NA,CASSLKGSLGYEQYF,TGTGCCAGCAGCTTAAAGGGGTCCTTAGGATACGAGCAGTACTTC
TRBJ2-1,TRBD2,TRBV19,NA,CASSRGLADYNEQFF,TGTGCCAGTAGTCGGGGACTAGCGGACTACAATGAGCAGTTCTTC
TRBJ2-3,NA,TRBV4-2,NA,CASSAGGGPPTDTQYF,TGTGCCAGCAGCGCTGGGGGGGGGCCCCCGACAGATACGCAGTATTTT
TRBJ1-5,NA,TRBV6-5,NA,CASSYSSPGRRQPQHF,TGTGCCAGCAGTTACTCGTCGCCAGGTAGGCGTCAGCCCCAGCATTTT
TRBJ1-5,NA,TRBV6-1,NA,CATSLSSDGQPQHF,TGTGCCACCTCCCTGTCCTCCGACGGGCAGCCCCAGCATTTT
TRBJ1-1,TRBD1,TRBV30,few,CAWSRTGGTEAFF,TGTGCCTGGAGTCGAACAGGGGGCACTGAAGCTTTCTTT
TRBJ2-1,TRBD2,TRBV5-1,NA,CASGLAGGPVNEQFF,TGCGCCAGTGGACTAGCGGGGGGGCCGGTAAATGAGCAGTTCTTC
TRBJ2-1,TRBD2,TRBV9,NA,CASSVGTSGGVFFEQFF,TGTGCCAGCAGCGTAGGGACTAGCGGGGGGGTTTTCTTTGAGCAGTTCTTC
TRBJ1-1,NA,TRBV30,NA,CAWGQNTEAFF,TGTGCCTGGGGCCAAAACACTGAAGCTTTCTTT
TRBJ2-7,NA,TRBV5-6,NA,CASSLAREQYF,TGTGCCAGCAGCTTGGCCCGCGAGCAGTACTTC
TRBJ2-2,NA,TRBV5-1,NA,CASRPRGTGELFF,TGCGCCAGCCGGCCACGAGGGACCGGGGAGCTGTTTTTT
TRBJ2-7,TRBD2,TRBV19,NA,CASKERGSTYEQYF,TGTGCCAGTAAGGAGCGGGGGTCTACCTACGAGCAGTACTTC
TRBJ2-7,TRBD1,TRBV4-3,NA,CASSQGWTGAYEQYF,TGCGCCAGCAGCCAAGGGTGGACAGGGGCCTACGAGCAGTACTTC
TRBJ1-1,NA,TRBV5-4,NA,CASGRTSTEAFF,TGTGCCAGCGGGAGGACGAGCACTGAAGCTTTCTTT
TRBJ1-4,NA,TRBV28,NA,CATFGRGNEKLFF,TGTGCCACCTTCGGGAGAGGTAATGAAAAACTGTTTTTT
TRBJ2-7,TRBD2,TRBV6-1,NA,CASDGLAGISYEQYF,TGTGCCAGCGACGGACTAGCGGGGATCTCCTACGAGCAGTACTTC